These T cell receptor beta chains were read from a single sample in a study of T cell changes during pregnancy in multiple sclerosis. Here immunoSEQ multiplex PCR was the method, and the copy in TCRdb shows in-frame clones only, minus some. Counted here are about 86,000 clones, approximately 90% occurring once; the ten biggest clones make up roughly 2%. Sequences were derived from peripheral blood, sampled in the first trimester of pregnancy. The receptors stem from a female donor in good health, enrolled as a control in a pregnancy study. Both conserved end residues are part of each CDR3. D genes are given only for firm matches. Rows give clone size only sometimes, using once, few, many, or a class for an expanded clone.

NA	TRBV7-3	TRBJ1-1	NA	TGTGCCAGCAGCTTAACGGGGAGGATGAACACTGAAGCTTTCTTT	CASSLTGRMNTEAFF
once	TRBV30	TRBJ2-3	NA	TGTGCCTGGAGTGTACTGGGGGCTACAGATACGCAGTATTTT	CAWSVLGATDTQYF
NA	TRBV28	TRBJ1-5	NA	TGTGCCAGCAGTTTCTTTGAGGCGACTAGCAATCAGCCCCAGCATTTT	CASSFFEATSNQPQHF
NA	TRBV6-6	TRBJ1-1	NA	TGTGCCAGCGATGGGGCCGATGACATGAACACTGAAGCTTTCTTT	CASDGADDMNTEAFF
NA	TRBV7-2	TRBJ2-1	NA	TGTGCCAGCAGCTTATCGACTAGACAAAAGCAGTTCTTC	CASSLSTRQKQFF
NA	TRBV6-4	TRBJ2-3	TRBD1	TGTGCCAGCAGTGCGGGACAGCCGACAGATACGCAGTATTTT	CASSAGQPTDTQYF
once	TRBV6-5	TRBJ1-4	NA	TGTGCCAGCAGTTACTCGGACAGCGTTGAAAAACTGTTTTTT	CASSYSDSVEKLFF
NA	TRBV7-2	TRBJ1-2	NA	TGTGCCAGCAGCTTAGCCGCGTGGGGGGAAAACTATGGCTACACCTTC	CASSLAAWGENYGYTF
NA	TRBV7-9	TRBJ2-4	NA	TGTGCCAGCAGCGCCACAGGAAACATTCAGTACTTC	CASSATGNIQYF
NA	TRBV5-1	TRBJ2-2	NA	TGCGCCAGCAGCTCCCTTCGGGTGCTGAACACCGGGGAGCTGTTTTTT	CASSSLRVLNTGELFF
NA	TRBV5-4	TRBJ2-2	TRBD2	TGTGCCAGCAGCTTGGGATGGCTAGCGGGGGTTGCCGGGGAGCTGTTTTTT	CASSLGWLAGVAGELFF
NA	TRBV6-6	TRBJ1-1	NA	TGTGCCAGCACGGGGAACACTGAAGCTTTCTTT	CASTGNTEAFF
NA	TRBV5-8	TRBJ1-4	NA	TGTGCCAGCAGCTTGGCGACAGGCGTGACGGAAAAACTGTTTTTT	CASSLATGVTEKLFF
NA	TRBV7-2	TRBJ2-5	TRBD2	TGTGCCAGCAGCCAGGGGACTAGCGGGGGGGCCGGTGAGACCCAGTACTTC	CASSQGTSGGAGETQYF
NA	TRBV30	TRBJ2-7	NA	TGTGCCTGGAGTGCTCAGGGCGGCTACGAGCAGTACTTC	CAWSAQGGYEQYF
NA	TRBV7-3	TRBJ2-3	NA	TGTGCCAGCAGCCCTTCTGAGGGGGGCACAGATACGCAGTATTTT	CASSPSEGGTDTQYF
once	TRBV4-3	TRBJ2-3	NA	TGCGCCAGCAGCCAAGAACGTTCGGGGGGCTCTAGCACAGATACGCAGTATTTT	CASSQERSGGSSTDTQYF
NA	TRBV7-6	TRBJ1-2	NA	TGTGCCAGCAGCTTAGCTGTACGGACAGACCTTGGAGTTAACTATGGCTACACCTTC	CASSLAVRTDLGVNYGYTF
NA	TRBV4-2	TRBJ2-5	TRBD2	TGTGCCAGCAGCCCTTTCGCGGGCGGGGGAGGAGAGACCCAGTACTTC	CASSPFAGGGGETQYF
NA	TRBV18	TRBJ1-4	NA	TGTGCCAGCTCACCACCGGACAGCGCTGAGGAAAAACTGTTTTTT	CASSPPDSAEEKLFF
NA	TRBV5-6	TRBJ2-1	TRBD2	TGTGCCAGCAGCCTAGCGGGGGGGCTCTACAATGAGCAGTTCTTC	CASSLAGGLYNEQFF
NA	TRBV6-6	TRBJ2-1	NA	TGTGCCAGCAGTTCGACAGAGAACAATGAGCAGTTCTTC	CASSSTENNEQFF
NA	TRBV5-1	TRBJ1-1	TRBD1	TGCGCCAGCAGCTTGGAGAACAGGGGAACGGGGATGAACACTGAAGCTTTCTTT	CASSLENRGTGMNTEAFF
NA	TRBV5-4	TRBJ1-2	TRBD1	TGTGCCAGCAGCTTCTGGACAGGGAACTATGGCTACACCTTC	CASSFWTGNYGYTF
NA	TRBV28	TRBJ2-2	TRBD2	TGTGCCAGCAGTTTGGTACTAGCGGGGAGAACCGGGGAGCTGTTTTTT	CASSLVLAGRTGELFF
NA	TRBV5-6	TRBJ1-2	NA	TGTGCCAGCAGCTTGTACTATCTGTCGGAGAACTATGGCTACACCTTC	CASSLYYLSENYGYTF
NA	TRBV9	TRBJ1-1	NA	TGTGCCAGCAGCAGGCAAGTCACGATGGAGACTGAAGCTTTCTTT	CASSRQVTMETEAFF
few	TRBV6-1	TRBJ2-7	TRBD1	TGTGCCAGCAGTGAAGCGTTGACAGGGCTATCCTACGAGCAGTACTTC	CASSEALTGLSYEQYF
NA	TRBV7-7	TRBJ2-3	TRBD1	TGTGCTAGCAGCAGCAGGGGGCGCCCCACAGATACGCAGTATTTT	CASSSRGRPTDTQYF
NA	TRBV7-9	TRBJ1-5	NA	TGTGCCAGCAGCCTTGGGGGGGGCTATGGCAATCAGCCCCAGCATTTT	CASSLGGGYGNQPQHF
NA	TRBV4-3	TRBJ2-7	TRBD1	TGCGCCAGCAGCCAAGATCCGCGACAGGGGACCTACGAGCAGTACTTC	CASSQDPRQGTYEQYF
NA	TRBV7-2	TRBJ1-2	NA	TGTGCCAGCAGCTTATGGGGGGATGGCTACACCTTC	CASSLWGDGYTF
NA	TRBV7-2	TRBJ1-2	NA	TGTGCCAGCAGCTTAGGGGCAGCTAACTATGGCTACACCTTC	CASSLGAANYGYTF
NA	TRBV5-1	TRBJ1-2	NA	TGCGCCAGCAGCTTGACAGGACCTGGCTACACCTTC	CASSLTGPGYTF
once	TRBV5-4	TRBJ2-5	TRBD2	TGTGCCAGCAGCCCGGGGGGATCGAGGTGGGAGACCCAGTACTTC	CASSPGGSRWETQYF
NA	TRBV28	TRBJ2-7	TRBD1	TGTGCCAGCAGTTTTTCCCTGGACAGGGCGGACTCCTACGAGCAGTACTTC	CASSFSLDRADSYEQYF
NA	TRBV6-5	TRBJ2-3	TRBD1	TGTGCCAGCAGAGGGACAGGGAGGAACACAGATACGCAGTATTTT	CASRGTGRNTDTQYF
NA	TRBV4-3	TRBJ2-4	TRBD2	TGCGCCAGCAGCCAAGGGGGAGCGGGGGGACAAAACATTCAGTACTTC	CASSQGGAGGQNIQYF
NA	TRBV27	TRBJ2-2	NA	TGTGCCAGCAGTCCCCGCCAGGGAACCGGGGAGCTGTTTTTT	CASSPRQGTGELFF
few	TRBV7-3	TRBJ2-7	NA	TGTGCCAGCAGCGCATCGGCAGGGGGGTACGAGCAGTACTTC	CASSASAGGYEQYF
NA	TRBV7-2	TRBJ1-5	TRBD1	TGTGCCAGCAGCGTCGACAGGGTAGGACAGCCCCAGCATTTT	CASSVDRVGQPQHF
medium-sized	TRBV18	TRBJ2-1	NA	TGTGCCAGCTCATCGACAGGTTACTACAATGAGCAGTTCTTC	CASSSTGYYNEQFF
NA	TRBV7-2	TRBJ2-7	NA	TGTGCCAGCAGCTTACACAGCTCCTACGAGCAGTACTTC	CASSLHSSYEQYF
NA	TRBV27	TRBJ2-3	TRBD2	TGTGCCAGCAGTCCGACTTCTCTAGCGGGGCACGCAGATACGCAGTATTTT	CASSPTSLAGHADTQYF
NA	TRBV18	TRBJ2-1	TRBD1	TGTGCCAGCTCACCACCTCGAGGGACAGTTCACAATGAGCAGTTCTTC	CASSPPRGTVHNEQFF
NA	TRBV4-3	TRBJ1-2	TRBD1	TGCGCCAGCAGCCTTGACCTCGCCGGGACAGGGGTTGGCTACACCTTC	CASSLDLAGTGVGYTF
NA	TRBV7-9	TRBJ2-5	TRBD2	TGTGCCAGCAGCGGGGGACTAGCGGGGTTGGAGACCCAGTACTTC	CASSGGLAGLETQYF
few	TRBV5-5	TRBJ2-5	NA	TGTGCCAGCAGCCTCGACAGGGAGACCCAGTACTTC	CASSLDRETQYF
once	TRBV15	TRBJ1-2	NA	TGTGCCACCAGCATGGGGGGCTATGGCTACACCTTC	CATSMGGYGYTF
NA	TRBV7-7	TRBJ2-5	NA	TGTGCTAGCAGCTTAGCGCTAGCGGAGACCCAGTACTTC	CASSLALAETQYF
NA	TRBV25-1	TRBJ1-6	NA	TGTGCCAGCAGTGACCCGAATTCACCCCTCCACTTT	CASSDPNSPLHF
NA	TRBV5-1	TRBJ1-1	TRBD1	TGCGCCAGCAGCTCCAGCACAGGGGGAGGTGCTGAAGCTTTCTTT	CASSSSTGGGAEAFF
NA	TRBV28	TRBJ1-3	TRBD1	TGTGCCAGCCGGGACAGGGGGCTATCTGGAAACACCATATATTTT	CASRDRGLSGNTIYF
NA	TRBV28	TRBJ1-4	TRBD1	TGTGCCAGCAGTACCTCCGGACAGGGTAGTGAAAAACTGTTTTTT	CASSTSGQGSEKLFF
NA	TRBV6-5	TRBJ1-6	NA	TGTGCCAGCATGACCGGGACTATGAATTCACCCCTCCACTTT	CASMTGTMNSPLHF
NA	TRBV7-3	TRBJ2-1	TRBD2	TGTGCCAGCAGCTTTGCCGGGACTAGCGGGGAGAGGGGTGAGCAGTTCTTC	CASSFAGTSGERGEQFF
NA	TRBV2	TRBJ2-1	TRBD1	TGTGCCAGCAGTCTCCGGGACAGGTGGAATGAGCAGTTCTTC	CASSLRDRWNEQFF
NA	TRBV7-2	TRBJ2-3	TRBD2	TGTGCCAGCAGCCAGGGGCCTAGCGGGGGGCATAGCACAGATACGCAGTATTTT	CASSQGPSGGHSTDTQYF
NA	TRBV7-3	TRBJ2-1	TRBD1	TGTGCCAGCAGCCGGACAGGGGGCTGGGATGAGCAGTTCTTC	CASSRTGGWDEQFF
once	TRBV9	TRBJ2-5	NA	TGTGCCAGCAGCGCCTCGCCGGGACTCAAAGAGACCCAGTACTTC	CASSASPGLKETQYF